This is a list of T cell receptor beta chains from one sample in a study of blood T cells in healthy people across ages. TCRdb independently ran MiXCR on the 5' RACE reads; one entry per CDR3 protein. The repertoire holds some 550,000 distinct CDR3 sequences, with around 50% as singletons. The specimen was blood. The receptors were sampled from a man older than 75 in good health. CDR3s include the opening cysteine and the closing phenylalanine or tryptophan. A D gene is named only where the DNA matches it firmly. For some rows the clone size is stated as once, few or many, or as a class when expanded; others skip it.

>TRBJ2-3|TRBV4-3|.|.
CASSQEGGPDTQYF
TGCGCCAGCAGCCAAGAAGGGGGTCCAGATACGCAGTATTTT
>TRBJ2-7|TRBV7-2|few|.
CASSPFGGGRSYEQYF
TGTGCCAGCAGCCCGTTTGGGGGTGGCCGCTCCTACGAGCAGTACTTC
>TRBJ1-6|TRBV20-1|few|.
CSASPPSSYNSPLHF
TGCAGTGCGAGCCCTCCCAGCTCCTATAATTCACCCCTCCACTTT
>TRBJ2-1|TRBV5-1|.|.
CASSLVSGLVNEQFF
TGCGCCAGCAGCTTGGTGTCAGGGTTGGTCAATGAGCAGTTCTTC
>TRBJ2-1|TRBV5-1|few|.
CASSSDPGVAEQFF
TGCGCCAGCAGCTCAGACCCAGGAGTCGCTGAGCAGTTCTTC
>TRBJ2-5|TRBV3-1|.|.
CASSHGTYRLNEQYF
TGTGCCAGCAGCCACGGGACTTACCGACTGAATGAGCAGTACTTC
>TRBJ1-2|TRBV4-3|.|.
CASSQGADRAYGYTF
TGCGCCAGCAGCCAGGGAGCGGACAGAGCGTATGGCTACACCTTC
>TRBJ2-6|TRBV6-2/TRBV6-3|.|TRBD1
CATTIRGTGANVLTF
TGTGCCACCACTATCAGGGGGACTGGGGCCAACGTCCTGACTTTC
>TRBJ2-7|TRBV7-3|few|.
CASSVGGLGYEQYF
TGTGCCAGCAGCGTGGGGGGACTCGGGTACGAGCAGTACTTC
>TRBJ2-5|TRBV9|.|.
CASSVGPGQGKETQYF
TGTGCCAGCAGCGTAGGCCCCGGTCAGGGAAAAGAGACCCAGTACTTC
>TRBJ1-2|TRBV29-1|few|.
CSVEKWADAYGYTF
TGCAGCGTTGAAAAGTGGGCAGATGCCTATGGCTACACCTTC